The entry below gives a single TCR beta chain sequence along with its context. Trimming removed 2 bases from V and 6 bases from J, with 13 bases in between. The CDR3 loop spans 14 amino acids. Germline CDR1 reads SEHNR; CDR2 reads FQNEAQ (reference sequence). The sample comes from a study of blood T cell repertoires in COVID-19. Study as a whole: Collection of acute and convalescent COVID-19 samples took place in the United States, Italy and Spain. Nucleic acid was either cDNA or gDNA, and it came from T cells, B-cell-depleted T cells, or PBMCs.

Per the study methods: Scientists estimated how many nucleated cells there were by amplifying reference gene primers. Profiling relied on immunoSEQ multiplex PCR, and the TCRdb table lists in-frame clones only, not all of them. V, J and clone size are those of that table, while D and trimming were read from the DNA. The sample holds 70,000 to 95,000 clones, over 80% seen once. This clonotype was obtained from an older man with active or convalescent COVID-19. Sequencing was done on a sample of peripheral blood. The chain combines TRBV7-9 with TRBJ2-5; D perhaps matches TRBD1 (5 bases). CDR3 coding DNA: TGTGCCAGCAGCTTATCCGCGGCAGGGAAGACCCAGTACTTC. Protein sequence: CASSLSAAGKTQYF.